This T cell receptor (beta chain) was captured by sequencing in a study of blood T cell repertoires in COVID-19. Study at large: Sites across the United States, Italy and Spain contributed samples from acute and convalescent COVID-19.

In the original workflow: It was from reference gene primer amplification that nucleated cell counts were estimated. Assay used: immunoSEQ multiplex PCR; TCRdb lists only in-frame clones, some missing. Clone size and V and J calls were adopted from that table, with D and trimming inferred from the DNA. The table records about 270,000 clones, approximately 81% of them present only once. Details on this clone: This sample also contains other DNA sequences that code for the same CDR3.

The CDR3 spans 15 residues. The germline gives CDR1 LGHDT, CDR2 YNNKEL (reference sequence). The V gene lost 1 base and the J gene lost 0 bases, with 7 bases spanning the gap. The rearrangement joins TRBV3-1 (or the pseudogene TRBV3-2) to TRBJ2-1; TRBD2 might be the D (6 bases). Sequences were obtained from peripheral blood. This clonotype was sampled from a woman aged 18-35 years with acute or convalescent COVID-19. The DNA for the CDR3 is TGTGCCAGCAGCCAAGGTAGCGGCTCCTACAATGAGCAGTTCTTC. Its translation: CASSQGSGSYNEQFF.